These T cell receptor beta chains were read from a single sample in a study of identical twins. TCRdb re-analysed the 5' RACE reads in MiXCR, keeping a single row per CDR3 protein. This sample has around 490,000 distinct CDR3 sequences, with 20% to 25% found just once. The sample was also linked to a second study, of yellow fever vaccine responses in identical twins.

The specimen was CD4+ T cells sorted from blood. The receptors shown here come from a young woman in good health. The CDR3 runs from the conserved cysteine through the conserved F or W. Fields, in order: D gene, V gene, clone size, J gene, CDR3 DNA, CDR3 protein. D genes are given only for firm matches. Clone size, where shown, is once, few, many, or a class for clones that have expanded.

d_gene: -; v_gene: TRBV7-9; abundance: few; j_gene: TRBJ2-1; CDR3nt: TGTGCCAGCAGCCCCGCAGGGGACAATGAGCAGTTCTTC; CDR3aa: CASSPAGDNEQFF
d_gene: -; v_gene: TRBV5-1; abundance: -; j_gene: TRBJ1-5; CDR3nt: TGCGCCAGCAGCACCTATCCCTTGGGGGTTTCCAATCAGCCCCAGCATTTT; CDR3aa: CASSTYPLGVSNQPQHF
d_gene: TRBD2; v_gene: TRBV27; abundance: -; j_gene: TRBJ2-1; CDR3nt: TGTGCCAGCAGTTTATCCGGGCTAGCGGGAGGCCTAGGCAATGAGCAGTTCTTC; CDR3aa: CASSLSGLAGGLGNEQFF
d_gene: -; v_gene: TRBV27; abundance: -; j_gene: TRBJ1-1; CDR3nt: TGTGCCAGTAACCAACGGGGGGAACCTGAAGCTTTCTTT; CDR3aa: CASNQRGEPEAFF
d_gene: -; v_gene: TRBV5-5; abundance: few; j_gene: TRBJ2-1; CDR3nt: TGTGCCAGCAGCTTGGATTGGATCTACAATGAGCAGTTCTTC; CDR3aa: CASSLDWIYNEQFF
d_gene: -; v_gene: TRBV25-1; abundance: -; j_gene: TRBJ2-5; CDR3nt: TGTGCCAGCAGTGATATCGACTATTCAGAGACCCAGTACTTC; CDR3aa: CASSDIDYSETQYF
d_gene: TRBD1; v_gene: TRBV5-1; abundance: -; j_gene: TRBJ2-5; CDR3nt: TGCGCCAGCAGCTTGACAGGGGCCAACTCAAGGGAGACCCAGTACTTC; CDR3aa: CASSLTGANSRETQYF
d_gene: -; v_gene: TRBV20-1; abundance: many; j_gene: TRBJ2-5; CDR3nt: TGCAGTGCTAGAGTCCCCGGTCCGGAGACCCAGTACTTC; CDR3aa: CSARVPGPETQYF
d_gene: -; v_gene: TRBV20-1; abundance: -; j_gene: TRBJ2-1; CDR3nt: TGCAGTGCTAGAGATCTAGGGCTGGCGGGGTCCGAGCAGTTCTTC; CDR3aa: CSARDLGLAGSEQFF
d_gene: -; v_gene: TRBV5-1; abundance: few; j_gene: TRBJ2-5; CDR3nt: TGCGCCAGCAGCTTGGAATTTAGGGCAGGACAAGAGACCCAGTACTTC; CDR3aa: CASSLEFRAGQETQYF
d_gene: TRBD2; v_gene: TRBV20-1; abundance: -; j_gene: TRBJ2-7; CDR3nt: TGCAGTGCTCGACTAGCGGGGTCAAGATACGAGCAGTACTTC; CDR3aa: CSARLAGSRYEQYF
d_gene: -; v_gene: TRBV7-2; abundance: -; j_gene: TRBJ2-7; CDR3nt: TGTGCCAGCAGCCCCGGGTGGGGGATCTACGAGCAGTACTTC; CDR3aa: CASSPGWGIYEQYF
d_gene: TRBD2; v_gene: TRBV5-1; abundance: many; j_gene: TRBJ2-1; CDR3nt: TGCGCCAGCAGCACCCAGACTAGCGGAAAAGTTTACAATGAGCAGTTCTTC; CDR3aa: CASSTQTSGKVYNEQFF
d_gene: TRBD1; v_gene: TRBV27; abundance: few; j_gene: TRBJ2-7; CDR3nt: TGTGCCAGCAGTTATCCCGGGACAGGGACCCACGAGCAGTACTTC; CDR3aa: CASSYPGTGTHEQYF
d_gene: -; v_gene: TRBV11-3; abundance: -; j_gene: TRBJ2-5; CDR3nt: TGTGCCAGCAGCTTCCCTAGGGGAAGGCAGACCCAGTACTTC; CDR3aa: CASSFPRGRQTQYF
d_gene: -; v_gene: TRBV5-1; abundance: few; j_gene: TRBJ1-5; CDR3nt: TGCGCCAGCAGTCGAGGGTTTGATCAGCCCCAGCATTTT; CDR3aa: CASSRGFDQPQHF
d_gene: TRBD2; v_gene: TRBV5-1; abundance: few; j_gene: TRBJ2-1; CDR3nt: TGCGCCAGCAGCGCACTAGCGGGAGGGAACAATGAGCAGTTCTTC; CDR3aa: CASSALAGGNNEQFF
d_gene: TRBD1; v_gene: TRBV28; abundance: few; j_gene: TRBJ2-7; CDR3nt: TGTGCCAGCAGTTCGGGGGACAGGGCCTACGAGCAGTACTTC; CDR3aa: CASSSGDRAYEQYF
d_gene: -; v_gene: TRBV10-3; abundance: -; j_gene: TRBJ2-3; CDR3nt: TGTGCCATCAGTGATGACAGTTCTAGCACAGATACGCAGTATTTT; CDR3aa: CAISDDSSSTDTQYF
d_gene: TRBD1; v_gene: TRBV6-6; abundance: few; j_gene: TRBJ2-7; CDR3nt: TGTGCCACCAAGGGGACAGGGAACTACGAGCAGTACTTC; CDR3aa: CATKGTGNYEQYF
d_gene: TRBD2; v_gene: TRBV7-3; abundance: -; j_gene: TRBJ2-1; CDR3nt: TGTGCCAGCAGCCCCGGTGGGCGGGAGGAGGATGAGCAGTTCTTC; CDR3aa: CASSPGGREEDEQFF
d_gene: TRBD2; v_gene: TRBV11-2; abundance: -; j_gene: TRBJ2-5; CDR3nt: TGTGCCTGCAGCTCCACTGGAGGGTCCGGACTAGCTTGGCAAGAGACCCAGTACTTC; CDR3aa: CACSSTGGSGLAWQETQYF
d_gene: TRBD1; v_gene: TRBV29-1; abundance: -; j_gene: TRBJ2-3; CDR3nt: TGCAGCGTAGCCCCGGGACAGGGGTTGGCAGATACGCAGTATTTT; CDR3aa: CSVAPGQGLADTQYF
d_gene: TRBD1; v_gene: TRBV11-2; abundance: -; j_gene: TRBJ1-6; CDR3nt: TGTGCCAGCAGCTTAGTAGGGACAGGGATTTCACCCCTCCACTTT; CDR3aa: CASSLVGTGISPLHF
d_gene: -; v_gene: TRBV28; abundance: -; j_gene: TRBJ1-6; CDR3nt: TGTGCCAGCAGTTTAGGGGGGAATAATTCACCCCTCCACTTT; CDR3aa: CASSLGGNNSPLHF
d_gene: TRBD1; v_gene: TRBV28; abundance: -; j_gene: TRBJ1-1; CDR3nt: TGTGCCAGCAGCCCGGGACAGGTTTCGAACACTGAAGCTTTCTTT; CDR3aa: CASSPGQVSNTEAFF